This record covers a single T cell receptor (beta chain). Trimming left V 1 base short and J 0 bases short, with 9 bases between. Germline V gene data show CDR1 as SEHNR and CDR2 as FQNEAQ (reference sequence). This CDR3 is 15 amino acids long. The data were taken from a study of brain metastases from non-small cell lung cancer. Here immunoSEQ multiplex PCR was the method, and the copy in TCRdb shows in-frame clones only, minus some. The top ten hold roughly 4.3% of the sample, which has approximately 1,800 clones, about 90% seen once. J is TRBJ1-1 and V is TRBV7-9, with a possible D match to TRBD1 (6 bases). This TCR was recovered from a donor at least 40 years old with non-small cell lung cancer. The specimen was primary lung tumor tissue. The CDR3 spells CASSLEGDMNTEAFF. CDR3 nucleotides: TGTGCCAGCAGCTTAGAAGGGGACATGAACACTGAAGCTTTCTTT.